The 15 T cell receptor beta chains in this list originate from one sample, sequenced in a study of blood T cell repertoires in COVID-19. The table came from immunoSEQ multiplex PCR; TCRdb's copy has only in-frame clones and leaves some out. The sample shows tens of thousands of clones, about three quarters of them seen only once. Material for sequencing was peripheral blood. These receptors all stem from a human donor with active or convalescent COVID-19. The donor label of this sample is uncertain.

This clone occurred once. The J gene is TRBJ1-2, the V gene TRBV6-5, with 8 bases lining up with TRBD1. Per germline, CDR1 MNHEY and CDR2 SVGAGI. Losses at the gene ends were 4 bases for V and 8 bases for J; bases not matched to a gene: 6. The CDR3 runs to 13 residues. In nucleotides, the CDR3 is TGTGCCAGCAGTTCGGACAGGGTTCGGGGCTACACCTTC. Translated: CASSSDRVRGYTF.

The chain is built from TRBV10-3 and TRBJ2-7, with TRBD2 matching 10 bases. CDR3 length: 14 amino acids. Germline V gene data show CDR1 as ENHRY and CDR2 as SYGVKD. V lost 10 bases to trimming and J lost 5 bases; unmatched junction nucleotides: 11. The CDR3 DNA reads TGTGCCACACACAAGCGGGAGGGCCGGGACGAGCAGTACTTC. It yields the protein CATHKREGRDEQYF.

The chain couples TRBV28 to TRBJ1-2; D ambiguous. Deletions cut 6 bases from V and 8 bases from J, with 13 bases between. The germline CDR1 and CDR2 sequences are MDHEN and SYDVKM. There are 12 residues in the CDR3. CDR3: CASRQGREGYTF. CDR3 bases: TGTGCCAGCAGACAAGGTCGGGAAGGCTACACCTTC.

This clone appeared a single time. The chain is built from TRBV6-5 and TRBJ2-2, with TRBD1 matching over 8 bases. CDR3 size: 14 residues. CDR1 and CDR2 from the germline V gene are MNHEY and SVGAGI. V trimming: 10 bases; J trimming: 4 bases; junction bases outside the gene matches: 8. The CDR3 nucleotides read TGTGCCACCACCGGGACAGGTCCCACCGGGGAGCTGTTTTTT. It codes for CATTGTGPTGELFF.

The chain has TRBV9 and TRBJ2-5; D is perhaps TRBD1 (6 bases). This CDR3 has 14 residues. V was shortened by 0 bases and J by 7 bases, with 13 bases between the two germline ends. Germline lookup yields CDR1 SGDLS and CDR2 YYNGEE. The CDR3 DNA reads TGTGCCAGCAGCGTAGAGGGACATGGGGTGACCCAGTACTTC. Protein: CASSVEGHGVTQYF.

This chain links TRBV7-6 with TRBJ1-2, with 7 bases identical to TRBD1. V shed 5 bases and J 7 bases; nucleotides not matched to a gene: 7. Per the germline V gene, CDR1 is SGHVS and CDR2 is FNYEAQ. This CDR3 comprises 13 residues. The CDR3 spells CASSQYPGGGYTF. The CDR3 nucleotides are TGTGCCAGCAGCCAATACCCAGGGGGTGGCTACACCTTC.

This clone came up a few times. The chain couples TRBV5-1 to TRBJ1-1; D is perhaps TRBD1 (6 bases). The germline gives CDR1 SGHRS, CDR2 YFSETQ. Between the trimmed V and J ends, which lost 4 bases and 1 base, there was a span of 14 bases. The CDR3 is made up of 15 amino acids. For the CDR3, the DNA is TGCGCCAGCAGCACCACAGACAGGACGAACACTGAAGCTTTCTTT. Translated: CASSTTDRTNTEAFF. Full variable domain (missing parts from reference TRBV5-1 and TRBJ1-1): KAGVTQTPRYLIKTRGQQVTLSCSPISGHRSVSWYQQTPGQGLQFLFEYFSETQRNKGNFPGRFSGRQFSNSRSEMNVSTLELGDSALYLCASSTTDRTNTEAFFGQGTRLTVV.

The J gene is TRBJ1-2, the V gene TRBV11-3; the D is unclear. Trimming removed 1 base at V and 4 bases at J, with 13 bases between. The germline V gene has CDR1 SGHNT and CDR2 YENEEA. The CDR3 is 15 amino acids. The CDR3, as DNA: TGTGCCAGCAGCTTAGCGTCGTCAGAGGGCTATGGCTACACCTTC. Its protein product is CASSLASSEGYGYTF. The full variable domain, in which reference TRBV11-3 and TRBJ1-2 provide the parts outside the CDR3, is EAGVVQSPRYKIIEKKQPVAFWCNPISGHNTLYWYLQNLGQGPELLIRYENEEAVDDSQLPKDRFSAERLKGVDSTLKIQPAELGDSAVYLCASSLASSEGYGYTFGSGTRLTVV.

The chain combines TRBV11-2 with TRBJ2-7; D is perhaps TRBD2 (6 bases). The CDR3 is 15 amino acids. The V and J ends lost 3 bases and 4 bases respectively, with 16 bases between them. Per the germline V gene, CDR1 is SGHAT and CDR2 is FQNNGV. The CDR3 nucleotides are TGTGCCAGCAGCTTTATCCCCGGGGACTTATACGAGCAGTACTTC. Protein product: CASSFIPGDLYEQYF.

The chain is built from TRBV10-3 and TRBJ1-3, with TRBD1 identical over 11 bases. CDR3 size: 16 residues. Germline-derived CDR1 and CDR2 are ENHRY and SYGVKD. The V gene end was trimmed by 4 bases and the J gene end by 0 bases; junction bases not matched to a gene: 2. In DNA form, the CDR3 reads TGTGCCATCAGTGCCGGGACAGGGGGCTCTGGAAACACCATATATTTT. Residues: CAISAGTGGSGNTIYF.

V usage is TRBV19 and J usage is TRBJ2-1; TRBD2 matches 11 bases. J lost 0 bases, V lost 1 base, and 2 bases had no gene match. Germline-derived CDR1 and CDR2 are LNHDA and SQIVND (reference sequence). The CDR3 sequence is 17 residues long. CDR3 amino acids: CASSIASGGSSYNEQFF. In nucleotides, the CDR3 is TGTGCCAGTAGTATAGCTAGCGGGGGGAGCTCCTACAATGAGCAGTTCTTC. Full variable domain (remainder filled in from reference TRBV19 and TRBJ2-1): DGGITQSPKYLFRKEGQNVTLSCEQNLNHDAMYWYRQDPGQGLRLIYYSQIVNDFQKGDIAEGYSVSREKKESFPLTVTSAQKNPTAFYLCASSIASGGSSYNEQFFGPGTRLTVL.

This clone was detected only a few times. CDR3 residues: CASSIDQGDRPEQFF. The CDR3 coding sequence is TGTGCCAGTAGTATAGATCAGGGGGACAGACCTGAGCAGTTCTTC. The chain joins TRBV19 to TRBJ2-1; 7 nucleotides line up with TRBD1. CDR1 is LNHDA and CDR2 is SQIVND in the germline V gene (reference sequence). Trimming cost V 0 bases and J 9 bases; bases outside gene matches: 8. The CDR3 length is 15 residues.

This clone was found many times. The rearrangement uses TRBV11-2 and TRBJ1-6; D is unclear. The CDR3 runs to 13 residues. V shed 0 bases and J shed 14 bases, with 11 bases lying between them. CDR1 is SGHAT, CDR2 FQNNGV, per germline. In DNA form, the CDR3 reads TGTGCCAGCAGCTTAGATCTAGGAAGAGCCCTCCACTTT. Its translation: CASSLDLGRALHF.

V gene TRBV5-1 combines with J gene TRBJ2-2; 10 nucleotides match TRBD1. Germline V gene sequence: CDR1 SGHRS, CDR2 YFSETQ. This CDR3 region has 16 residues. J was trimmed by 4 bases and V by 0 bases; bases with no gene match: 3. CDR3 loop: CASSLVGTGVTGELFF. The CDR3, as DNA: TGCGCCAGCAGCTTGGTAGGGACAGGGGTCACCGGGGAGCTGTTTTTT.

CDR3 in amino acids: CASSFGIEGVQFF. The CDR3 bases are TGTGCCAGCAGCTTCGGCATCGAGGGGGTGCAGTTCTTC. V usage is TRBV7-8 and J usage is TRBJ2-1; a possible D gene is TRBD1 (6 bases). The CDR3 covers 13 residues. Germline V gene lookup returns CDR1 SGHVS and CDR2 FQNEAQ. V lost 3 bases and J 12 bases, leaving 15 bases between the germline ends.